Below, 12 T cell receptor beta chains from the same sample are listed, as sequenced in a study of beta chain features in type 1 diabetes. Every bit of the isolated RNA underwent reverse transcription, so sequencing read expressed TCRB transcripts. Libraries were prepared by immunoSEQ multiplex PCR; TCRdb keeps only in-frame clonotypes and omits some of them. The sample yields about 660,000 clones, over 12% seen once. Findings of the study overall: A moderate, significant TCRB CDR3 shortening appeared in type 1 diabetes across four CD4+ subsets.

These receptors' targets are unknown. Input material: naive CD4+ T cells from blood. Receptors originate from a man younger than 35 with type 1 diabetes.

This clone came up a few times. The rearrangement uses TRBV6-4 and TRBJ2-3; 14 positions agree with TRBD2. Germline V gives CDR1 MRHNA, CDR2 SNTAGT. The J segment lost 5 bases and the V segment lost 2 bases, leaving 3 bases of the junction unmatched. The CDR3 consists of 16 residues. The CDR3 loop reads CASSDTGTSGRDTQYF. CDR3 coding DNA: TGTGCCAGCAGTGACACCGGGACTAGCGGGAGAGATACGCAGTATTTT.

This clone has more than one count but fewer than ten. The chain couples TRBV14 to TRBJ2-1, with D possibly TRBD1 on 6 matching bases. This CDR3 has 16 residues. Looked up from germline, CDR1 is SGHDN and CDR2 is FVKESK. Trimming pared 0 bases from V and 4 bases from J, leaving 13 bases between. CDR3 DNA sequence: TGTGCCAGCAGCCAAGATTGGCCAGGGGAATACAATGAGCAGTTCTTC. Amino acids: CASSQDWPGEYNEQFF.

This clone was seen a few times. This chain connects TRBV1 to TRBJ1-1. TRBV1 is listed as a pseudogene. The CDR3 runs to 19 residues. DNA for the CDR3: TGCACCAGCAGCCAAGTAGCGAGAAGGACGAAATCCATGTCCACTGAAGCTTTCTTT. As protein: CTSSQVARRTKSMSTEAFF.

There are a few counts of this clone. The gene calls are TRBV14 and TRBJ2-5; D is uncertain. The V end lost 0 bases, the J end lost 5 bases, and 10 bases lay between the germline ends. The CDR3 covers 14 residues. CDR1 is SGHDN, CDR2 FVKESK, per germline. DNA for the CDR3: TGTGCCAGCAGCCAAGAATACCCTCGGGAGACCCAGTACTTC. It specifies CASSQEYPRETQYF. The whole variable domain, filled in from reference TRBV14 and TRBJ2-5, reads EAGVTQFPSHSVIEKGQTVTLRCDPISGHDNLYWYRRVMGKEIKFLLHFVKESKQDESGMPNNRFLAERTGGTYSTLKVQPAELEDSGVYFCASSQEYPRETQYFGPGTRLLVL.

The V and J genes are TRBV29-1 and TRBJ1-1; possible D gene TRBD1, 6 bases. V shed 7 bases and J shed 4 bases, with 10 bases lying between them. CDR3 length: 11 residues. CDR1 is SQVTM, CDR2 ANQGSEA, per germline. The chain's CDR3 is CSGGGGTEAFF. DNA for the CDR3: TGCAGCGGAGGGGGTGGCACTGAAGCTTTCTTT.

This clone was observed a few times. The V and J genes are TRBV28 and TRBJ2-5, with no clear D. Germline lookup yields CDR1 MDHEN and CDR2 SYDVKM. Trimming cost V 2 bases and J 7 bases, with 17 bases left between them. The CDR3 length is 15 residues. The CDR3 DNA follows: TGTGCCAGCAGTTTAACCTCGAGACATATGAGGACCCAGTACTTC. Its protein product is CASSLTSRHMRTQYF. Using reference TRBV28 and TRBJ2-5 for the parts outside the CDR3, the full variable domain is DVKVTQSSRYLVKRTGEKVFLECVQDMDHENMFWYRQDPGLGLRLIYFSYDVKMKEKGDIPEGYSVSREKKERFSLILESASTNQTSMYLCASSLTSRHMRTQYFGPGTRLLVL.

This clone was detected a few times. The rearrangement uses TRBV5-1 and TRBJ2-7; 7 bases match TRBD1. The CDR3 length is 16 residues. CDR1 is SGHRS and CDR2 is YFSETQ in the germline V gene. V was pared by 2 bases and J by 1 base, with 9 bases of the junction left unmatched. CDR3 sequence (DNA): TGCGCCAGCAGCTTCCTTCCACAGGGGTCATCCTACGAGCAGTACTTC. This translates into CASSFLPQGSSYEQYF.

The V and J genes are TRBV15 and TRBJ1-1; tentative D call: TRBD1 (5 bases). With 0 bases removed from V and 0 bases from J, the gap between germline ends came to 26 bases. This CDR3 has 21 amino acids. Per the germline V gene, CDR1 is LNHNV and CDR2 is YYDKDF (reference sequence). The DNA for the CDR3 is TGTGCCACCAGCAGAGATGAGGTGGTTTGGGACCGCGAGAAATTGAACACTGAAGCTTTCTTT. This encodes CATSRDEVVWDREKLNTEAFF. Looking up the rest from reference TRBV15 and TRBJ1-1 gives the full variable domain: DAMVIQNPRYQVTQFGKPVTLSCSQTLNHNVMYWYQQKSSQAPKLLFHYYDKDFNNEADTPDNFQSRRPNTSFCFLDIRSPGLGDTAMYLCATSRDEVVWDREKLNTEAFFGQGTRLTVV.

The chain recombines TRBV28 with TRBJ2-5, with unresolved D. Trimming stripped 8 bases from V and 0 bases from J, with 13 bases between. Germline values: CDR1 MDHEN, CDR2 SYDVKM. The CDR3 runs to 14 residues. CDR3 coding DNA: TGTGCCAGCCGTAATCGCGGAAACCAAGAGACCCAGTACTTC. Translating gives CASRNRGNQETQYF. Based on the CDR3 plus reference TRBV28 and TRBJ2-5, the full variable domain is DVKVTQSSRYLVKRTGEKVFLECVQDMDHENMFWYRQDPGLGLRLIYFSYDVKMKEKGDIPEGYSVSREKKERFSLILESASTNQTSMYLCASRNRGNQETQYFGPGTRLLVL.

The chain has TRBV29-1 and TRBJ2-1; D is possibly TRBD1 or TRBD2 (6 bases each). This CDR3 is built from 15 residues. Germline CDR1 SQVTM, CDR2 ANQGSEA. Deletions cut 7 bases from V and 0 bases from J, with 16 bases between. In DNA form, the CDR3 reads TGCAGCGCTGAGGGGGGCCCCCACTCCTACAATGAGCAGTTCTTC. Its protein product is CSAEGGPHSYNEQFF.

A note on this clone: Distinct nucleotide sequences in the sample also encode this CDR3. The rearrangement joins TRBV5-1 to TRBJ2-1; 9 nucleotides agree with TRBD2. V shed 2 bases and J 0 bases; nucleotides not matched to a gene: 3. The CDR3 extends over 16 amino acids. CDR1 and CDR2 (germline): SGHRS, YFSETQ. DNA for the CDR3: TGCGCCAGCAGCTTAAGTAGCGGGAGCTCCTACAATGAGCAGTTCTTC. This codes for CASSLSSGSSYNEQFF.

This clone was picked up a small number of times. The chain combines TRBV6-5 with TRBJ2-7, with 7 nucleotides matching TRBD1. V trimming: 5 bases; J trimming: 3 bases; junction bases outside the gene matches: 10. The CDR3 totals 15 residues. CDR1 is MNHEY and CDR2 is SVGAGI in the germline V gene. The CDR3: CASSQVQGTGYEQYF. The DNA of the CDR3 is TGTGCCAGCAGTCAAGTACAGGGGACGGGCTACGAGCAGTACTTC.